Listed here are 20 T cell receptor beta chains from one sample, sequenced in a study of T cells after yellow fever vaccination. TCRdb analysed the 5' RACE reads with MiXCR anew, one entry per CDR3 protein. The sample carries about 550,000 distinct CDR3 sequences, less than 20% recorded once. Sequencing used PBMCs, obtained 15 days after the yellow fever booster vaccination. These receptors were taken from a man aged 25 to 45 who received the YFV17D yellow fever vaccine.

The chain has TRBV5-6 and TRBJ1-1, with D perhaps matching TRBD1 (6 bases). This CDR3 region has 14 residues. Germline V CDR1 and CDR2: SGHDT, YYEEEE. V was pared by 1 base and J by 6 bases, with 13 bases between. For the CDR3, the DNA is TGTGCCAGCAGCTTGAGGGGGGTTCGTGCTGAAGCTTTCTTT. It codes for CASSLRGVRAEAFF.

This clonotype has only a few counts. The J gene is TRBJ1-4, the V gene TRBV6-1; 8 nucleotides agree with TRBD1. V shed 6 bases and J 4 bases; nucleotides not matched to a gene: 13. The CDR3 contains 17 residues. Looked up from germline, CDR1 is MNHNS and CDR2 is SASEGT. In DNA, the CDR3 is TGTGCCAGCAGCCCACCCGGGGGACAGGATTTTAATGAAAAACTGTTTTTT. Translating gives CASSPPGGQDFNEKLFF.

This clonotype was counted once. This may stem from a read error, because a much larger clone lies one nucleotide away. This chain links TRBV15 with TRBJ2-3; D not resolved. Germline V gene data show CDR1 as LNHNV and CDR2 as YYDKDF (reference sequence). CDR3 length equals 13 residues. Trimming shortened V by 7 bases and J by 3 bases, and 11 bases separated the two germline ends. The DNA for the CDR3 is TGTGCCACCATCAACCTGGGGACAGATACGCAGTATTTT. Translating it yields CATINLGTDTQYF.

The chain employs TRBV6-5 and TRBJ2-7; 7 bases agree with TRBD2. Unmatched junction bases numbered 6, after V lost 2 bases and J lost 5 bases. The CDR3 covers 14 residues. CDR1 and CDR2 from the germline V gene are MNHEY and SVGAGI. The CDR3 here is CASSYRLADHEQYF. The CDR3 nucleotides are TGTGCCAGCAGTTACAGGCTAGCGGACCACGAGCAGTACTTC.

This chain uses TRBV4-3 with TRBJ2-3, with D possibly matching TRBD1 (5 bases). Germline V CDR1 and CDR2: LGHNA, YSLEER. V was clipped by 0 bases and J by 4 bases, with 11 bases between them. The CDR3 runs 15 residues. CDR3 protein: CASSQDILGADTQYF. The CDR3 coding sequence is TGCGCCAGCAGCCAAGATATTTTAGGGGCAGATACGCAGTATTTT.

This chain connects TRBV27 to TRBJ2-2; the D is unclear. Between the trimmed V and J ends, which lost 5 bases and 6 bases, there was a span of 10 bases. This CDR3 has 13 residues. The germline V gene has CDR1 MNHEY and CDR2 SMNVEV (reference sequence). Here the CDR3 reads CASSTLFAGELFF. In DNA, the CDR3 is TGTGCCAGCAGTACCCTATTCGCCGGGGAGCTGTTTTTT.

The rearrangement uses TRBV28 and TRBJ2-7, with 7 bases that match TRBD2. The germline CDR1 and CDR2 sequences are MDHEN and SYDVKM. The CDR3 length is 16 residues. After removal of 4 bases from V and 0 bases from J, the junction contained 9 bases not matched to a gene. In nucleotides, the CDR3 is TGTGCCAGCAGTTCTACGACTAGCTACCGCTCCTACGAGCAGTACTTC. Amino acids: CASSSTTSYRSYEQYF.

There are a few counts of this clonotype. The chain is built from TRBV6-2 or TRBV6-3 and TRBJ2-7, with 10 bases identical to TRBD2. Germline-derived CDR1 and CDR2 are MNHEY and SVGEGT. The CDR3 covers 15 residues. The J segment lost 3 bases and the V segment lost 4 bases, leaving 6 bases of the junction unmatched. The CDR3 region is CASSSPTSGIYEQYF. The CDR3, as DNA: TGTGCCAGCAGTTCCCCCACTAGCGGGATCTACGAGCAGTACTTC.

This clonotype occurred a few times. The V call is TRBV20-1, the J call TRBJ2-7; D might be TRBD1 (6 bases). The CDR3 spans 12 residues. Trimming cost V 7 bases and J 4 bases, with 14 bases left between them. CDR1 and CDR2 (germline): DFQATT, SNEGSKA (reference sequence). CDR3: CSVGQGKYEQYF. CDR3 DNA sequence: TGCAGTGTGGGGCAGGGGAAATACGAGCAGTACTTC.

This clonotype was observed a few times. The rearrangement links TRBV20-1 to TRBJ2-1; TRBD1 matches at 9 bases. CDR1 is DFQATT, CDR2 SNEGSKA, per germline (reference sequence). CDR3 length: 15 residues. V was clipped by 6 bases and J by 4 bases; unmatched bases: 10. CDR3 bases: TGCAGTGCAGTCACAGGGGGCGCGCAATACAATGAGCAGTTCTTC. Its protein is CSAVTGGAQYNEQFF.

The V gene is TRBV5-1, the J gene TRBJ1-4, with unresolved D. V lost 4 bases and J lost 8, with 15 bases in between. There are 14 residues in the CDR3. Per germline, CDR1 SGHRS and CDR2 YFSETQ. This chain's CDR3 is CASSHSPAREKLFF. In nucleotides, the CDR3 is TGCGCCAGCAGCCACAGCCCTGCTCGCGAAAAACTGTTTTTT.

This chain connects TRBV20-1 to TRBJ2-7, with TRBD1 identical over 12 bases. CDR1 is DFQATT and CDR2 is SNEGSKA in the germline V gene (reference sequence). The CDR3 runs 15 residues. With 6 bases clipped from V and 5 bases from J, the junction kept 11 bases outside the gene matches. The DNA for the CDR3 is TGCAGTGCCCTTACTCGGGACAGGGGGCTGAACGAGCAGTACTTC. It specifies CSALTRDRGLNEQYF.

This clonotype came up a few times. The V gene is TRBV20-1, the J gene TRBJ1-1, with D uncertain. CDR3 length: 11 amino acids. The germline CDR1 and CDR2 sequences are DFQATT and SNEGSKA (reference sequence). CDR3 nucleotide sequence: TGCAGCACACAGCTGAACACTGAAGCTTTCTTT. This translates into CSTQLNTEAFF.

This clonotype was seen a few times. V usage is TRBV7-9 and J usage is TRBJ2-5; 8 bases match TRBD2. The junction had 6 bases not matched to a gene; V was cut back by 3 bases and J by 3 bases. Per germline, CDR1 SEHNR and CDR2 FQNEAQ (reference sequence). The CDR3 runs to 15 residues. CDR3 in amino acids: CASSFPGLGEETQYF. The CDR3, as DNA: TGTGCCAGCAGCTTCCCGGGACTAGGGGAAGAGACCCAGTACTTC.

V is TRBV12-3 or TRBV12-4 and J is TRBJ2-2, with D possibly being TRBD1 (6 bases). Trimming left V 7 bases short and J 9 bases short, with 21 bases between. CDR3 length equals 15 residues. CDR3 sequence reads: CASTRGPRRTWELFF. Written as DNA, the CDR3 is TGTGCCAGCACCAGGGGACCGAGGCGAACGTGGGAGCTGTTTTTT.

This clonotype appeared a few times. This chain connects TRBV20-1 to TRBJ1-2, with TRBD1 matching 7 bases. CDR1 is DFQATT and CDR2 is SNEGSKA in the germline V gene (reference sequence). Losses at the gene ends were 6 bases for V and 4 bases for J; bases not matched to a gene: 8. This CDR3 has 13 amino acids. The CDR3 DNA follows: TGCAGTGCATCAGACAGGGCGACCTATGGCTACACCTTC. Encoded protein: CSASDRATYGYTF.

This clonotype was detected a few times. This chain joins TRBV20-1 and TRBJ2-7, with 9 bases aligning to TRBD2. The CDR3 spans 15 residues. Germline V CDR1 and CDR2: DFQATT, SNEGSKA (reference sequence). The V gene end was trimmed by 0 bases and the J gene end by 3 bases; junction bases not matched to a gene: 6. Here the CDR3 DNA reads TGCAGTGCTAGAGATGTTGCGACTAGCGGCTACGAGCAGTACTTC. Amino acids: CSARDVATSGYEQYF.

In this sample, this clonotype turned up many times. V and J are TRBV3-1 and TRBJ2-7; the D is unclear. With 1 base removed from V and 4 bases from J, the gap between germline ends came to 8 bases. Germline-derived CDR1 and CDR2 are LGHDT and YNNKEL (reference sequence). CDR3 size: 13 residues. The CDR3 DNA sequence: TGTGCCAGCAGCCAAGGAGACAAGTACGAGCAGTACTTC. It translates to CASSQGDKYEQYF.

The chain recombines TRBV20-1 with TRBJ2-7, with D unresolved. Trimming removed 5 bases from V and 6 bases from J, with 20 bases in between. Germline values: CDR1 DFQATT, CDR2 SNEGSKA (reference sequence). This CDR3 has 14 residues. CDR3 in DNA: TGCAGTGCTGCTGGGCCCTCCCTTACTCGCGAGCAGTACTTC. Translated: CSAAGPSLTREQYF.

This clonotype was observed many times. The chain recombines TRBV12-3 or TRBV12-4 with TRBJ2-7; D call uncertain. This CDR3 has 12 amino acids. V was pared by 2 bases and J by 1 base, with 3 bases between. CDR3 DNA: TGTGCCAGCAGTTTAAGGTCCTACGAGCAGTACTTC. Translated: CASSLRSYEQYF.